In this sample, the clone carrying this T cell receptor (beta chain) turned up a few times. This record comes from a study of CD8 T cells in Susac syndrome. The CDR3 length is 14 residues. Germline V gives CDR1 SSHAT, CDR2 FNYEAQ (reference sequence). The V end was cut by 1 base, the J end by 6 bases, with 11 bases between. An amount of RNA that ranged from roughly 0.45 to 1 ug was reverse transcribed with random hexamers. TCRdb reprocessed the immunoSEQ multiplex PCR reads via MiXCR and lists one record per CDR3 protein. Of approximately 150,000 distinct CDR3 sequences listed, roughly 95% are singletons.

This clonotype originated in a human donor in good health. The sample taken for sequencing was CD4+ T cells from PBMCs. The chain carries TRBV7-7 and TRBJ2-3; D perhaps matches TRBD1 (5 bases). CDR3 sequence: CASSLESSGDTQYF. CDR3 sequence (DNA): TGTGCCAGCAGCTTAGAGAGTTCAGGGGATACGCAGTATTTT.